These 14 T cell receptor beta chains share one sample of origin, sequenced in a study of beta chain features in type 1 diabetes. Study observations and caveats: Patients with Type 1 diabetes showed moderately but significantly shorter TCRB CDR3s in all four CD4+ subsets.

Their antigen targets remain unknown. Of the isolated RNA, all was reverse transcribed, and so the sequenced material was expressed TCRB transcripts. The table came from immunoSEQ multiplex PCR; TCRdb's copy has only in-frame clones and leaves some out. The table has some 110,000 clones, about 16% seen once. Sequencing input: central memory CD4+ T cells from blood. These receptors came from a man between 25 and 39 years old with type 1 diabetes.

This clone came up a few times. The chain is built from TRBV7-8 and TRBJ1-3, with D uncertain. Looked up from germline, CDR1 is SGHVS and CDR2 is FQNEAQ. The V end was cut by 1 base, the J end by 0 bases, with 4 bases between. The CDR3 covers 14 residues. CDR3 residues: CASSLDLSGNTIYF. The CDR3, as DNA: TGTGCCAGCAGCTTAGATCTCTCTGGAAACACCATATATTTT.

The CDR3 nucleotides read TGTGCCAGCAGCGGTTCCAAAAATGGCTACACCTTC. The encoded protein is CASSGSKNGYTF. The chain has TRBV9 and TRBJ1-2; no clear D. The CDR3 is made up of 12 amino acids. Germline V gene lookup returns CDR1 SGDLS and CDR2 YYNGEE. V was pared by 3 bases and J by 6 bases, with 9 bases between.

This clone was counted many times. The identical CDR3 is also encoded by other nucleotide sequences in the sample. The genes are TRBV19 and TRBJ2-7; 9 bases map to TRBD1. Germline V gene sequence: CDR1 LNHDA, CDR2 SQIVND (reference sequence). CDR3 length equals 15 residues. The ends lost 4 bases at V and 3 bases at J; junction bases unmatched: 7. CDR3 nucleotides: TGTGCCAGTAGTACATCCGGGACAGGGATCTACGAGCAGTACTTC. Encoded protein: CASSTSGTGIYEQYF. Together with reference TRBV19 and TRBJ2-7, the CDR3 gives the full variable domain: DGGITQSPKYLFRKEGQNVTLSCEQNLNHDAMYWYRQDPGQGLRLIYYSQIVNDFQKGDIAEGYSVSREKKESFPLTVTSAQKNPTAFYLCASSTSGTGIYEQYFGPGTRLTVT.

This clone was observed many times. This chain joins TRBV14 and TRBJ1-3; D uncertain. CDR3 length: 14 residues. In germline, CDR1 is SGHDN, CDR2 FVKESK. V was pared by 2 bases and J by 4 bases, with 9 bases between. DNA for the CDR3: TGTGCCAGCAGCCAAACTAATCCCGGAAACACCATATATTTT. This sequence encodes CASSQTNPGNTIYF.

The chain joins TRBV18 to TRBJ2-1; D gene ambiguous. This CDR3 region has 14 residues. The ends were cut back, 3 bases at V and 0 bases at J, with 6 bases in the middle. Germline assignment: CDR1 KGHSH and CDR2 LQKENI. CDR3 residues: CASSPSSSYNEQFF. The CDR3 DNA reads TGTGCCAGCTCACCGAGTAGCTCCTACAATGAGCAGTTCTTC.

This clone was counted between two and nine times. The chain has TRBV6-5 and TRBJ2-7; D unclear. The CDR3 runs to 13 residues. Trimming shortened V by 6 bases and J by 3 bases, and 12 bases separated the two germline ends. CDR1 MNHEY and CDR2 SVGAGI come from the germline V gene. CDR3 in amino acids: CASSHPVSYEQYF. As DNA, the CDR3 is TGTGCCAGCAGCCATCCGGTTAGCTACGAGCAGTACTTC.

This clone came up a few times. The J gene is TRBJ2-2, the V gene TRBV5-4; TRBD1 aligns across 7 bases. The germline CDR1 and CDR2 sequences are SGHNT and YYREEE (reference sequence). The V segment lost 2 bases and the J segment 2 bases; nucleotides outside the gene matches: 6. The CDR3 has 16 amino acids. CDR3 sequence: CASSLRGTDNTGELFF. The CDR3 DNA sequence: TGTGCCAGCAGCTTAAGAGGGACAGACAACACCGGGGAGCTGTTTTTT.

The J gene is TRBJ2-7, the V gene TRBV30; D not resolved. The CDR3 is 14 amino acids. V lost 0 bases, J lost 0 bases, and 9 bases lay in between. Germline V gene sequence: CDR1 GTSNPN, CDR2 SVGIG (reference sequence). The CDR3 DNA is TGTGCCTGGAGTGTCAAACAGTACTCCTACGAGCAGTACTTC. Translation: CAWSVKQYSYEQYF.

The V and J genes are TRBV2 and TRBJ2-3, with 9 nucleotides matching TRBD2. Germline CDR1 SNHLY, CDR2 FYNNEI. The CDR3 is 16 amino acids. V shed 7 bases, J shed 2 bases, and the junction held 10 bases outside the gene matches. The CDR3: CASKAQRGALTDTQYF. CDR3 bases: TGTGCCAGCAAGGCCCAGCGGGGGGCCCTCACAGATACGCAGTATTTT. Looking up the rest from reference TRBV2 and TRBJ2-3 gives the full variable domain: EPEVTQTPSHQVTQMGQEVILRCVPISNHLYFYWYRQILGQKVEFLVSFYNNEISEKSEIFDDQFSVERPDGSNFTLKIRSTKLEDSAMYFCASKAQRGALTDTQYFGPGTRLTVL.

The CDR3: CASSLVSGLGEKLFF. In DNA form, the CDR3 reads TGTGCCAGCAGCTTAGTGTCTGGGTTGGGCGAAAAACTGTTTTTT. The chain links TRBV11-2 to TRBJ1-4; D remains unclear. The germline gives CDR1 SGHAT, CDR2 FQNNGV. Trimming took off 1 base at V and 8 bases at J, with 14 bases between the two ends. This CDR3 is 15 amino acids long.

The chain is built from TRBV5-1 and TRBJ2-2; a weak D match, TRBD2 (5 bases). Trimming stripped 0 bases from V and 8 bases from J, with 14 bases between. The CDR3 totals 15 residues. Germline V gene lookup returns CDR1 SGHRS and CDR2 YFSETQ. The CDR3 coding sequence is TGCGCCAGCAGCTTGGACGGGAATAAACCTGGGGAGCTGTTTTTT. Amino acids: CASSLDGNKPGELFF.

This clone was counted many times. The CDR3: CASSQALQGANNEQFF. In nucleotides, the CDR3 is TGCGCCAGCAGCCAAGCCTTACAGGGGGCTAACAATGAGCAGTTCTTC. The chain links TRBV4-3 to TRBJ2-1, with 9 bases matching TRBD1. The V segment lost 1 base and the J segment 5 bases; nucleotides outside the gene matches: 6. The CDR3 sequence is 16 residues long. CDR1 and CDR2 from the germline V gene are LGHNA and YSLEER.

This clone was seen at least ten times. CDR3 nucleotides: TGCGCCAGCAGCCAAGACCCAGCCGGCGGGGAGCTGTTTTTT. It is translated as CASSQDPAGGELFF. The chain carries TRBV4-3 and TRBJ2-2; no firm D call. V lost 0 bases to trimming and J lost 7 bases, with 9 bases between them. The CDR3 runs to 14 residues. CDR1 and CDR2 (germline): LGHNA, YSLEER.

The J gene is TRBJ2-1, the V gene TRBV4-3, with 7 bases matching TRBD2. V lost 0 bases to trimming and J lost 0 bases; unmatched junction nucleotides: 5. Germline V CDR1 and CDR2: LGHNA, YSLEER. The CDR3 has 17 amino acids. This CDR3 is CASSQEGRGASYNEQFF. The CDR3 nucleotides read TGCGCCAGCAGCCAAGAAGGGAGGGGAGCCTCCTACAATGAGCAGTTCTTC.